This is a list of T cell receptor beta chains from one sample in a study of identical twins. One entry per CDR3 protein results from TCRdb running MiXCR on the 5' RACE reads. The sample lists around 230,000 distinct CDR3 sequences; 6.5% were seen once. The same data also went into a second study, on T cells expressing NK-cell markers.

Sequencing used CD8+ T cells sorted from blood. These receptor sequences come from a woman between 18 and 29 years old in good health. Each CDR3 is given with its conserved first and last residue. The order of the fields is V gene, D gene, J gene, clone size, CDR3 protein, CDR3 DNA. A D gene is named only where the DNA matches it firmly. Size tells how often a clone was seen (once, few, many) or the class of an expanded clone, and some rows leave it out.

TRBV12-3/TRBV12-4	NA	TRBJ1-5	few	CASSLAIRGTQPQHF	TGTGCCAGCAGTTTAGCGATAAGGGGAACACAGCCCCAGCATTTT
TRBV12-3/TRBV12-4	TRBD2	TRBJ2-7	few	CASRTSGASREQYF	TGTGCCAGCAGGACTAGCGGGGCGTCTCGTGAGCAGTACTTC
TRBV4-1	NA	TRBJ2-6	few	CASSQDVAQVVGANVLTF	TGCGCCAGCAGCCAAGATGTGGCCCAAGTTGTGGGGGCCAACGTCCTGACTTTC
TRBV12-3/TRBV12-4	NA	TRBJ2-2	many	CASSLIVGVDTGELFF	TGTGCCAGCAGTTTAATTGTAGGGGTTGATACCGGGGAGCTGTTTTTT
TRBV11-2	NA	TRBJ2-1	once	CASSLVVSGNYNEQFF	TGTGCCAGCAGCTTAGTTGTTAGCGGTAACTACAATGAGCAGTTCTTC
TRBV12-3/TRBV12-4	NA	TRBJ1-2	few	CASTEANYGYTF	TGTGCCAGCACCGAGGCGAACTATGGCTACACCTTC
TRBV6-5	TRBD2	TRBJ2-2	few	CASSYSTSGRWSGELFF	TGTGCCAGCAGTTACTCGACTAGCGGGAGGTGGAGTGGGGAGCTGTTTTTT
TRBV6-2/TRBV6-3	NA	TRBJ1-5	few	CASSPQGFNQPQHF	TGTGCCAGCAGCCCACAGGGATTCAATCAGCCCCAGCATTTT
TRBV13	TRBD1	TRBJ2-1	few	CASSTGGGDEQFF	TGTGCCAGCAGCACAGGGGGCGGGGACGAGCAGTTCTTC
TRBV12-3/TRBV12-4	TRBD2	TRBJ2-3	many	CASQWLAGVTSTDTQYF	TGTGCCAGCCAATGGCTAGCGGGGGTTACTAGCACAGATACGCAGTATTTT
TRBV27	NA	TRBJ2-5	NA	CASSFGRKETQYF	TGTGCCAGCAGTTTCGGTCGGAAAGAGACCCAGTACTTC
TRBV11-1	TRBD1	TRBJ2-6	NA	CASSWYRDRERGANVLTF	TGTGCCAGCAGCTGGTACCGGGACAGGGAGCGTGGGGCCAACGTCCTGACTTTC
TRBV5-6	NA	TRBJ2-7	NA	CASSWSREQYF	TGTGCCAGCAGCTGGTCCCGCGAGCAGTACTTC
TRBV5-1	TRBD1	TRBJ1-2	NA	CASSQRDRGSNYGYTF	TGCGCCAGCAGCCAACGGGACAGGGGCTCAAACTATGGCTACACCTTC
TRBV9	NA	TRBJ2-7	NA	CASSAPTTGIGSYEQYF	TGTGCCAGCAGCGCTCCCACCACAGGTATCGGATCCTACGAGCAGTACTTC
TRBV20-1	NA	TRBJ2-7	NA	CSARGVFGGEDEQYF	TGCAGTGCTAGAGGCGTCTTTGGTGGGGAGGACGAGCAGTACTTC
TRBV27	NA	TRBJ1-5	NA	CASSLGRYHQPQHF	TGTGCCAGCAGTTTAGGACGGTACCATCAGCCCCAGCATTTT
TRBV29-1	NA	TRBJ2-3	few	CSALVADRTDTQYF	TGCAGCGCGCTAGTCGCAGACCGCACAGATACGCAGTATTTT
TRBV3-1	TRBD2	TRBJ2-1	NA	CASSHVAGESYNEQFF	TGTGCCAGCAGCCACGTAGCGGGGGAGTCCTACAATGAGCAGTTCTTC
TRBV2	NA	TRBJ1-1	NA	CASSEHGGGTEAFF	TGTGCCAGCAGTGAACACGGCGGGGGCACTGAAGCTTTCTTT
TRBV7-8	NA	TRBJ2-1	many	CASSLGEKEQFF	TGTGCCAGCAGCTTAGGGGAAAAGGAGCAGTTCTTC
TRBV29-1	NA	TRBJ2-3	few	CSARDTPDTQYF	TGCAGCGCTCGGGACACCCCAGATACGCAGTATTTT
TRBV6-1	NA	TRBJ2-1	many	CASSRRDSYNEQFF	TGTGCCAGCAGCCGACGGGACTCCTACAATGAGCAGTTCTTC
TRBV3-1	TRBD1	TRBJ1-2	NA	CASSHVETGTYYGYTF	TGTGCCAGCAGCCACGTTGAGACAGGGACATACTATGGCTACACCTTC
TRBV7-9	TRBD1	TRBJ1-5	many	CASSRDSLNQPQHF	TGTGCCAGCAGCCGGGACAGCCTAAATCAGCCCCAGCATTTT
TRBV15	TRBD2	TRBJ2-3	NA	CATRSREASTTDTQYF	TGTGCCACTCGCAGTCGGGAGGCCTCTACCACAGATACGCAGTATTTT
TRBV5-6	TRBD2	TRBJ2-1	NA	CASSLPSGGANEQFF	TGTGCCAGCAGCCTCCCCAGCGGGGGGGCCAATGAGCAGTTCTTC
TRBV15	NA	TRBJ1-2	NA	CATSTYGGYTF	TGTGCCACCAGCACCTATGGGGGCTACACCTTC
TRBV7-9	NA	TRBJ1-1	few	CASSSPVPTEAFF	TGTGCCAGCAGCTCCCCTGTACCCACTGAAGCTTTCTTT
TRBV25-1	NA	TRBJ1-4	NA	CASSEWFGGEGEKLFF	TGTGCCAGCAGTGAATGGTTTGGTGGGGAAGGTGAAAAACTGTTTTTT
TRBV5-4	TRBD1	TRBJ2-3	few	CASSVGQPSTDTQYF	TGTGCCAGCAGCGTGGGACAGCCTAGCACAGATACGCAGTATTTT
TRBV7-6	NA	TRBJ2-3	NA	CASSLGTRGDTQYF	TGTGCCAGCAGCTTAGGGACAAGGGGAGATACGCAGTATTTT
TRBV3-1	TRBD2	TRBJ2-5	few	CASSQVSSGAGRTQYF	TGTGCCAGCAGCCAAGTTTCTAGCGGGGCCGGCAGGACCCAGTACTTC
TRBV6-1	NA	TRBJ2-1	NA	CASRTFPLSYNEQFF	TGTGCCAGCAGGACCTTCCCGCTCTCCTACAATGAGCAGTTCTTC
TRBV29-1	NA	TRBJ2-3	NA	CSVEDRVSTDTQYF	TGCAGCGTTGAAGACAGGGTTAGCACAGATACGCAGTATTTT
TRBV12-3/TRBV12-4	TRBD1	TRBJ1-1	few	CASSLRDRVNTEAFF	TGTGCCAGCAGTTTGAGGGACAGGGTGAACACTGAAGCTTTCTTT
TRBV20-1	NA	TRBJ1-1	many	CSASQGPEAFF	TGCAGTGCTAGCCAGGGTCCTGAAGCTTTCTTT
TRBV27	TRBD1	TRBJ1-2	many	CASRTGLGYTF	TGTGCCAGCAGGACAGGGTTAGGCTACACCTTC
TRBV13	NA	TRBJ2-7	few	CASSLEGSNEQYF	TGTGCCAGCAGCTTAGAAGGCTCCAACGAGCAGTACTTC
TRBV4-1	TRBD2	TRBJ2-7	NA	CASSPGLGLAGEQYF	TGCGCCAGCAGCCCGGGTCTGGGACTAGCAGGAGAGCAGTACTTC
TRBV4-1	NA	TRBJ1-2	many	CASSQRGGYGYTF	TGCGCCAGCAGCCAAAGGGGAGGCTATGGCTACACCTTC
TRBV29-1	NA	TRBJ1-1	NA	CSVRSSQGGPEAFF	TGCAGCGTCCGTTCGAGTCAGGGCGGGCCTGAAGCTTTCTTT
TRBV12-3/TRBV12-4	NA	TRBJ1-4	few	CASSPAPQMGEKLFF	TGTGCCAGCAGTCCCGCGCCTCAGATGGGTGAAAAACTGTTTTTT
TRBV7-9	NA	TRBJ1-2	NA	CASSNNQGGSYGYTF	TGTGCCAGCAGCAACAATCAGGGAGGAAGCTATGGCTACACCTTC
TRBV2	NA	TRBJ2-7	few	CASSSGDTSYEQYF	TGTGCCAGCAGTAGCGGGGACACCTCCTACGAGCAGTACTTC
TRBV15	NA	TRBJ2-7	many	CATSRDPQGKSYEQYF	TGTGCCACCAGCAGAGATCCCCAGGGTAAATCCTACGAGCAGTACTTC
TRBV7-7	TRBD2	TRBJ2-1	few	CASSLGASGGNEQFF	TGTGCCAGCAGCTTAGGGGCTAGCGGGGGCAATGAGCAGTTCTTC
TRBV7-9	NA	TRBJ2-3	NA	CASSLWGKTSTDTQYF	TGTGCCAGCAGCTTATGGGGGAAAACTAGCACAGATACGCAGTATTTT
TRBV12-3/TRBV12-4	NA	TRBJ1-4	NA	CASSFYGNEKLFF	TGTGCCAGCAGTTTTTATGGAAATGAAAAACTGTTTTTT
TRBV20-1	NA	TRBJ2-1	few	CSALGVAAYNEQFF	TGCAGTGCTCTAGGGGTAGCGGCCTACAATGAGCAGTTCTTC
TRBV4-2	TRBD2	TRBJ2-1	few	CASSQLPAGGPDEQFF	TGTGCCAGCAGCCAATTGCCAGCGGGGGGGCCGGATGAGCAGTTCTTC
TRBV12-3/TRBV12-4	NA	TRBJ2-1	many	CASTKGLVNDEQFF	TGTGCCAGCACTAAGGGACTTGTAAACGATGAGCAGTTCTTC
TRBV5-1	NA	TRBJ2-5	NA	CASSLAWEGGETQYF	TGCGCCAGCAGCTTGGCCTGGGAAGGGGGAGAGACCCAGTACTTC
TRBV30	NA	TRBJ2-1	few	CAWSMDSSSYNEQFF	TGTGCCTGGAGTATGGACAGCAGCTCCTACAATGAGCAGTTCTTC